The next 8 T cell receptor beta chains were all read from a single sample in a study of blood T cell repertoires in COVID-19. The repertoire was sequenced with immunoSEQ multiplex PCR; TCRdb's copy has only in-frame clones and lacks some. The data contain about 50,000 clones, roughly 83% of them singletons. The sequenced sample was peripheral blood. These receptors were collected from a human donor in a cohort sampled during active COVID-19.

The V call is TRBV19, the J call TRBJ2-1; TRBD2 matches 13 bases. Germline V gives CDR1 LNHDA, CDR2 SQIVND (reference sequence). V was clipped by 6 bases and J by 7 bases; unmatched bases: 6. The CDR3 runs 15 residues. The CDR3 sequence is CASRPGLAGTNEQFF. CDR3 sequence (DNA): TGTGCCAGTAGGCCGGGACTAGCGGGGACTAATGAGCAGTTCTTC.

The chain joins TRBV18 to TRBJ2-7, with TRBD1 matching over 7 bases. With V trimmed by 5 bases and J by 0 bases, 7 bases remained unmatched. The CDR3 length is 15 residues. Per germline, CDR1 KGHSH and CDR2 LQKENI. CDR3 region: CASSNSRGISYEQYF. CDR3 bases: TGTGCCAGCTCAAATTCCAGGGGGATCTCCTACGAGCAGTACTTC. The whole variable domain, remainder taken from reference TRBV18 and TRBJ2-7, is NAGVMQNPRHLVRRRGQEARLRCSPMKGHSHVYWYRQLPEEGLKFMVYLQKENIIDESGMPKERFSAEFPKEGPSILRIQQVVRGDSAAYFCASSNSRGISYEQYFGPGTRLTVT.

V usage is TRBV6-2 or TRBV6-3 and J usage is TRBJ2-7; tentatively, D is TRBD1 (5 bases). The CDR3 length is 15 residues. CDR1 MNHEY and CDR2 SVGEGT come from the germline V gene. V shed 0 bases and J shed 5 bases, with 14 bases lying between them. CDR3 nucleotide sequence: TGTGCCAGCAGTTACTCGGCCAGGGAATCGAACGAGCAGTACTTC. Protein product: CASSYSARESNEQYF.

The chain joins TRBV5-8 to TRBJ2-6; 9 nucleotides align to TRBD1. V gave up 6 bases and J gave up 3 bases; unmatched junction bases: 16. CDR1 is SGHTS, CDR2 YDEGEE, per germline. The CDR3 runs 19 residues. Here the CDR3 DNA reads TGTGCCAGCAATACTTGGAACCCGACAGGGGGACGTGGGGCCAACGTCCTGACTTTC. Translated, it gives CASNTWNPTGGRGANVLTF.

This clone was detected once. The chain links TRBV7-2 to TRBJ2-3; D uncertain. CDR1 is SGHTA and CDR2 is FQGNSA in the germline V gene. Deletions cut 3 bases from V and 4 bases from J, with 5 bases between. CDR3 length: 12 residues. CDR3 nucleotides: TGTGCCAGCAGCTTCGAGGCAGATACGCAGTATTTT. Its protein is CASSFEADTQYF.

The chain combines TRBV12-3 or TRBV12-4 with TRBJ1-4, with D possibly being TRBD1 (5 bases). V dropped 6 bases and J dropped 4 bases, with 9 bases sitting between them. The CDR3 covers 13 residues. Here the CDR3 DNA reads TGTGCCAGCAGCGGGACTTTTAATGAAAAACTGTTTTTT. It translates to CASSGTFNEKLFF.

The rearrangement joins TRBV5-1 to TRBJ1-1, with TRBD1 matching over 7 bases. Germline assignment: CDR1 SGHRS and CDR2 YFSETQ. V trimming: 0 bases; J trimming: 1 base; junction bases outside the gene matches: 12. This CDR3 contains 18 residues. The chain's CDR3 is CASSLEGPEGGPNTEAFF. The CDR3, as DNA: TGCGCCAGCAGCTTGGAAGGACCCGAAGGGGGCCCGAACACTGAAGCTTTCTTT.

The V call is TRBV10-3, the J call TRBJ1-2; D unresolved. The CDR3 loop spans 13 amino acids. Between the trimmed V and J ends, which lost 3 bases and 5 bases, there was a span of 10 bases. The germline gives CDR1 ENHRY, CDR2 SYGVKD. The CDR3 DNA is TGTGCCATCAGTGACCTCGAGCCATATGGCTACACCTTC. Amino acids: CAISDLEPYGYTF.